This is a list of T cell receptor beta chains from one sample in a study of early T cells in non-severe SARS-CoV-2 infection. TCRdb reprocessed the 5' RACE reads via MiXCR and lists one record per CDR3 protein. This sample has tens of thousands of distinct CDR3 sequences, with roughly 14% found just once. Sequencing was done on a sample of whole blood. The source of these receptors is an adult who was a healthcare worker with PCR-confirmed SARS-CoV-2 infection or an uninfected control (not recorded which). CDR3s include the opening cysteine and the closing phenylalanine or tryptophan. D genes are given only for firm matches. Clone size is not always given. Where it is, it says once, few, many or a class for expanded clones.

>TRBJ2-7|-|TRBV20-1|few
CSALLGSYEQYF
TGCAGTGCTTTGTTGGGGTCCTACGAGCAGTACTTC
>TRBJ2-3|TRBD2|TRBV7-3|-
CASSPLAGGLTDTQYF
TGTGCCAGCAGCCCCCTAGCGGGGGGGCTGACAGATACGCAGTATTTT
>TRBJ2-7|-|TRBV7-6|-
CASSQTSTLSSGEQYF
TGTGCCAGCAGCCAAACTAGCACCTTGTCGTCGGGCGAGCAGTACTTC
>TRBJ1-2|-|TRBV13|many
CASSLLIINYGYTF
TGTGCCAGCAGCTTACTCATTATCAACTATGGCTACACCTTC
>TRBJ1-1|-|TRBV29-1|-
CSVEASFNTEAFF
TGCAGCGTTGAAGCATCATTTAACACTGAAGCTTTCTTT
>TRBJ1-1|-|TRBV28|once
CASSLYRANTEAFF
TGTGCCAGCAGTTTATACAGGGCGAACACTGAAGCTTTCTTT
>TRBJ1-5|TRBD1|TRBV7-9|many
CASSPGDRNQPQHF
TGTGCCAGCAGCCCAGGGGACAGAAATCAGCCCCAGCATTTT
>TRBJ2-5|-|TRBV6-5|-
CASTQGTSLETQYF
TGTGCCAGCACCCAAGGGACTTCGTTGGAGACCCAGTACTTC
>TRBJ2-7|-|TRBV20-1|-
CSAGSTPSYEQYF
TGCAGTGCTGGGTCCACACCCTCCTACGAGCAGTACTTC
>TRBJ2-1|TRBD2|TRBV4-3|-
CASSHPSPPLAGGYNEQFF
TGCGCCAGCAGCCATCCCTCTCCCCCCCTAGCGGGGGGGTACAATGAGCAGTTCTTC
>TRBJ1-2|-|TRBV5-1|many
CASSLGFSYGYTF
TGCGCCAGCAGCTTGGGTTTCAGTTATGGCTACACCTTC
>TRBJ2-6|-|TRBV11-3|-
CASSSGGSGANVLTF
TGTGCCAGCAGCTCCGGCGGATCTGGGGCCAACGTCCTGACTTTC
>TRBJ1-1|-|TRBV6-2/TRBV6-3|few
CASSYSQDYTEAFF
TGTGCCAGCAGTTACTCTCAGGATTACACTGAAGCTTTCTTT
>TRBJ2-3|-|TRBV29-1|-
CSGRLVFPTDTQYF
TGCAGCGGCAGACTAGTATTCCCCACAGATACGCAGTATTTT
>TRBJ1-2|-|TRBV15|few
CATSRDRTASYGYTF
TGTGCCACCAGCAGAGATAGGACCGCCTCGTATGGCTACACCTTC
>TRBJ2-5|-|TRBV5-6|-
CASSPPETRRETQYF
TGTGCCAGCAGCCCTCCAGAGACAAGAAGGGAGACCCAGTACTTC
>TRBJ2-5|TRBD2|TRBV7-2|many
CASSSTRLAGRETQYF
TGTGCCAGCAGCTCAACGCGACTAGCGGGGCGAGAGACCCAGTACTTC
>TRBJ1-1|-|TRBV29-1|few
CSGAQGTAEAFF
TGCAGCGGGGCCCAGGGGACCGCTGAAGCTTTCTTT
>TRBJ2-5|-|TRBV5-1|few
CASSLTRATQETQYF
TGCGCCAGCAGCTTGACGAGGGCGACCCAAGAGACCCAGTACTTC
>TRBJ2-3|-|TRBV6-6|few
CASSSRLAQTDTQYF
TGTGCCAGCAGTTCCCGACTCGCGCAAACAGATACGCAGTATTTT
>TRBJ1-2|-|TRBV15|-
CATSRDRGYRYTF
TGTGCCACCAGCAGAGATCGGGGGTACCGGTACACCTTC